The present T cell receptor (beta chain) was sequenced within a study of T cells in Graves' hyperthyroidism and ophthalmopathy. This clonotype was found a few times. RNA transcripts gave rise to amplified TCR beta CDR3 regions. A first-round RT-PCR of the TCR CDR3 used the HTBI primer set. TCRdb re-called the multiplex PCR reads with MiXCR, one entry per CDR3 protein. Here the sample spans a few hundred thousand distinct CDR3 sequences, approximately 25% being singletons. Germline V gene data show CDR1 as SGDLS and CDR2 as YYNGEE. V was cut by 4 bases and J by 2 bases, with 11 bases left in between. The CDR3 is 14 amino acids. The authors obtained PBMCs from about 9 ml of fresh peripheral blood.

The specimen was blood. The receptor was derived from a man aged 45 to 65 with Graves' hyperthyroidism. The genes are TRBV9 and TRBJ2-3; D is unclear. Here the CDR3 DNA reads TGTGCCAGCAGCCTTAGACCAGACACAGATACGCAGTATTTT. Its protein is CASSLRPDTDTQYF.